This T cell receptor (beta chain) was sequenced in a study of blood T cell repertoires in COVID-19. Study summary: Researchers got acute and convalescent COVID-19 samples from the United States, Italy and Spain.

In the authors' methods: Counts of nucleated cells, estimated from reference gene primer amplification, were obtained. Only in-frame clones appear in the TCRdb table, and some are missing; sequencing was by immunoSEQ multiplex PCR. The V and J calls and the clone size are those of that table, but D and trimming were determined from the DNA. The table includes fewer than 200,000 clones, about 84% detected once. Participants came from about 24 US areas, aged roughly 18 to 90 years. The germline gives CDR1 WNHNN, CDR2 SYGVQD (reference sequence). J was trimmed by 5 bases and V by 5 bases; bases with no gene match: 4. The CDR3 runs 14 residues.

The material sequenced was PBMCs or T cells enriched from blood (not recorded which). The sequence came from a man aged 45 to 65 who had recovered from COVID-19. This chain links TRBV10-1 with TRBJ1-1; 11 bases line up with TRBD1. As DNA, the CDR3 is TGCGCCAGCAGTCGGGACAGGGGGAGAACTGAAGCTTTCTTT. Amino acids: CASSRDRGRTEAFF.